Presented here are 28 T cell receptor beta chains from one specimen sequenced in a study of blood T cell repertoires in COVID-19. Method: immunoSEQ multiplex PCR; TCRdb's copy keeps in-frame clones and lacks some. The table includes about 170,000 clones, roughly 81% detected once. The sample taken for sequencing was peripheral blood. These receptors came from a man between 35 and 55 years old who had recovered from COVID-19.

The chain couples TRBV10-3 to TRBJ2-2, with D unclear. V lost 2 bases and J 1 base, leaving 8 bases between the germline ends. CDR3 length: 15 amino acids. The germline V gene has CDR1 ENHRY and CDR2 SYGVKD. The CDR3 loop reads CAISEEPVNTGELFF. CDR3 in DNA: TGTGCCATCAGTGAGGAACCAGTGAACACCGGGGAGCTGTTTTTT.

The CDR3 DNA sequence: TGTGCCAGCAGCTCTCGACTAGCGGGAGTTCTCGGGGAGCTGTTTTTT. The encoded protein is CASSSRLAGVLGELFF. This chain uses TRBV11-1 with TRBJ2-2, with TRBD2 matching 12 bases. The CDR3 contains 16 residues. CDR1 is SGHAT, CDR2 FQDESV, per germline (reference sequence). The V gene end was trimmed by 4 bases and the J gene end by 7 bases; junction bases not matched to a gene: 7.

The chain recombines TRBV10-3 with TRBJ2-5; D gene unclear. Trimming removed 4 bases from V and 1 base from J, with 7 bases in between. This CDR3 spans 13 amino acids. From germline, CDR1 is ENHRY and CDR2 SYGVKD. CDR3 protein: CAISGAGQETQYF. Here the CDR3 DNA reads TGTGCCATCAGTGGGGCAGGCCAAGAGACCCAGTACTTC.

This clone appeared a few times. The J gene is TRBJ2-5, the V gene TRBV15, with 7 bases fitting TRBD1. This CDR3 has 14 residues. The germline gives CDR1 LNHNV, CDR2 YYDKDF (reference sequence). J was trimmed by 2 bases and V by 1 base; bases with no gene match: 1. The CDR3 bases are TGTGCCACCAGCAGAGGGACAGGACAAGAGACCCAGTACTTC. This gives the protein CATSRGTGQETQYF.

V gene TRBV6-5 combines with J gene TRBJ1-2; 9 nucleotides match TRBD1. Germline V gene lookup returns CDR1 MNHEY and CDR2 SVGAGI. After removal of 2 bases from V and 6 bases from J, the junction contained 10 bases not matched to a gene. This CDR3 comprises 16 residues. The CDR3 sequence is CASSYAYTGGKDGYTF. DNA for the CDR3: TGTGCCAGCAGTTACGCCTACACAGGGGGCAAGGATGGCTACACCTTC.

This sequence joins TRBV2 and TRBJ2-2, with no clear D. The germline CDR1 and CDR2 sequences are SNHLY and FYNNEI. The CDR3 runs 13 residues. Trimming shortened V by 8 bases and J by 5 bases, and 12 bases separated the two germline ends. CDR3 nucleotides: TGTGCCAGCTTCCCTTTATCGACCGGGGAGCTGTTTTTT. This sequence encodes CASFPLSTGELFF.

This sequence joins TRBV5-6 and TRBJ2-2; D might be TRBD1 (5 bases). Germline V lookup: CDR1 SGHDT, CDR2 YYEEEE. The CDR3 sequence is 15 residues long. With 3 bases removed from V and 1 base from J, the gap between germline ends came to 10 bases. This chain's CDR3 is CASSSYRRNTGELFF. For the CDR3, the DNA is TGTGCCAGCAGCTCTTACAGGAGGAACACCGGGGAGCTGTTTTTT.

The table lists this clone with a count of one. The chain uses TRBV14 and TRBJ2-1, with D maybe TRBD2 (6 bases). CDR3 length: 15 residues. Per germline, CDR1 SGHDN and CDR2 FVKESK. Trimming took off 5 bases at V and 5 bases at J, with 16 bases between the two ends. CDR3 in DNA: TGTGCCAGCAGCAGTATAGGAGGGTGGGACAATGAGCAGTTCTTC. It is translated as CASSSIGGWDNEQFF.

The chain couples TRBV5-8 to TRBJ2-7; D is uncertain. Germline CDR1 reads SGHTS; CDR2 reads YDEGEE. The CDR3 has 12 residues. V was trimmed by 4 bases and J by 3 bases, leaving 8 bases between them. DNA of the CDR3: TGTGCCAGCAGCCTCACAATCTACGAGCAGTACTTC. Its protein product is CASSLTIYEQYF. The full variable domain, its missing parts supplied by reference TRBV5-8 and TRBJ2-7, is EAGVTQSPTHLIKTRGQQATLRCSPISGHTSVYWYQQALGLGLQFLLWYDEGEERNRGNFPPRFSGRQFPNYSSELNVNALELEDSALYLCASSLTIYEQYFGPGTRLTVT.

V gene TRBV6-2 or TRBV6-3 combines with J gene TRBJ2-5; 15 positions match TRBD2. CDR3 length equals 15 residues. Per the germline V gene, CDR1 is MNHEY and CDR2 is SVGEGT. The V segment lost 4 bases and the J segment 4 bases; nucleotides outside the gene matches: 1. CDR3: CASSWTSGGAETQYF. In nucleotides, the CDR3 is TGTGCCAGCAGTTGGACTAGCGGGGGGGCAGAGACCCAGTACTTC.

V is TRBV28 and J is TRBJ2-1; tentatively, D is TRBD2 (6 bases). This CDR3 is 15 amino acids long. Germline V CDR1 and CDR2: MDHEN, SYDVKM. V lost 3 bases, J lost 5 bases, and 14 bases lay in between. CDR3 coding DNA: TGTGCCAGCAGTTTCCCCCGGGACTTCAACAATGAGCAGTTCTTC. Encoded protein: CASSFPRDFNNEQFF. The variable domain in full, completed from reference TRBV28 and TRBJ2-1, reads DVKVTQSSRYLVKRTGEKVFLECVQDMDHENMFWYRQDPGLGLRLIYFSYDVKMKEKGDIPEGYSVSREKKERFSLILESASTNQTSMYLCASSFPRDFNNEQFFGPGTRLTVL.

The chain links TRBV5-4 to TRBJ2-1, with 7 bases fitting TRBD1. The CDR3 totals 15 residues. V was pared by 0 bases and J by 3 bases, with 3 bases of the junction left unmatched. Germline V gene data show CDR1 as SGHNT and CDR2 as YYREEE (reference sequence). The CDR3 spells CASSLVHRGYNEQFF. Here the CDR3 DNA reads TGTGCCAGCAGCTTGGTTCACAGGGGCTACAATGAGCAGTTCTTC.

CDR3 sequence (DNA): TGCGCCAGCAGCGACGAAACGGGGATCGGGGAGCTGTTTTTT. Its translation is CASSDETGIGELFF. The chain recombines TRBV5-1 with TRBJ2-2; maybe TRBD2 (5 bases). This CDR3 spans 14 amino acids. Germline V CDR1 and CDR2: SGHRS, YFSETQ. V gave up 4 bases and J gave up 7 bases, with 14 bases separating them.

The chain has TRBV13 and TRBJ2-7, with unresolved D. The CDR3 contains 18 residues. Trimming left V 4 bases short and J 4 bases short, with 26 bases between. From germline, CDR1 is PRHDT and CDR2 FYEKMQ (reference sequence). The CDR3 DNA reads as TGTGCCAGCAGCTCCCCTAGTTCCGAAGCTAATGACGGTTACGAGCAGTACTTC. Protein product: CASSSPSSEANDGYEQYF. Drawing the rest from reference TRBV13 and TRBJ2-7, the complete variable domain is AAGVIQSPRHLIKEKRETATLKCYPIPRHDTVYWYQQGPGQDPQFLISFYEKMQSDKGSIPDRFSAQQFSDYHSELNMSSLELGDSALYFCASSSPSSEANDGYEQYFGPGTRLTVT.

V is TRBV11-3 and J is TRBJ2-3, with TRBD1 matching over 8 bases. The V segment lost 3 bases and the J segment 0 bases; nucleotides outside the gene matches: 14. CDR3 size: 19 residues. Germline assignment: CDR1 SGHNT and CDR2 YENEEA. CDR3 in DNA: TGTGCCAGCAGCTTTGGGGGCCCCCCGGGACAGGAGAGCACAGATACGCAGTATTTT. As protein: CASSFGGPPGQESTDTQYF.

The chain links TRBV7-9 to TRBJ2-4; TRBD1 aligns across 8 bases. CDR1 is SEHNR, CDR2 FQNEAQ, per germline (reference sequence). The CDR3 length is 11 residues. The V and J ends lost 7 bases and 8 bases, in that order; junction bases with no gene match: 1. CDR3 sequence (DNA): TGTGCCAGCACACAGGGGGACATTCAGTACTTC. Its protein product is CASTQGDIQYF.

Here the CDR3 reads CASSRDRGWQPQHF. CDR3 bases: TGTGCCAGTAGTAGGGACAGGGGTTGGCAGCCCCAGCATTTT. The chain is built from TRBV19 and TRBJ1-5; TRBD1 agrees at 10 bases. Per the germline V gene, CDR1 is LNHDA and CDR2 is SQIVND (reference sequence). The CDR3 totals 14 residues. V lost 4 bases and J lost 7; bases outside the gene matches: 4.

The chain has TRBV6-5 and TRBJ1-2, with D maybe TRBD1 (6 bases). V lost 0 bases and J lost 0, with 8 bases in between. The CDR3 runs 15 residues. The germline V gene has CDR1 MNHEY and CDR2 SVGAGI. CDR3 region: CASSYSAGANYGYTF. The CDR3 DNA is TGTGCCAGCAGTTACTCGGCAGGGGCTAACTATGGCTACACCTTC.

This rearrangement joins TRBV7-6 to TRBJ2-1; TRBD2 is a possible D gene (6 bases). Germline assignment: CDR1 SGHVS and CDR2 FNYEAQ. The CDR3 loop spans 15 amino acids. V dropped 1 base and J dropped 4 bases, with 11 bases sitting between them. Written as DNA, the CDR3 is TGTGCCAGCAGCTTAGGAGACGGGGGTTACAATGAGCAGTTCTTC. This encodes CASSLGDGGYNEQFF.

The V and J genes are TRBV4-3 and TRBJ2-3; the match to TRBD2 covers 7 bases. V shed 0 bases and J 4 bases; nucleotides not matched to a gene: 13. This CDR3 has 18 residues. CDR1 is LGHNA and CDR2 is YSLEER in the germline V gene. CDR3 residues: CASSQDGAGVTASDTQYF. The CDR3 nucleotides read TGCGCCAGCAGCCAAGACGGGGCGGGGGTAACCGCCTCAGATACGCAGTATTTT.

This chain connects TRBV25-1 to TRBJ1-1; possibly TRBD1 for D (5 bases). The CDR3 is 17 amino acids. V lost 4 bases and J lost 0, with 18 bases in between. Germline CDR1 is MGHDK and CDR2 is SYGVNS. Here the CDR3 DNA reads TGTGCCAGCAGTGGGGACTGGGGGAGGGCTGTGAACACTGAAGCTTTCTTT. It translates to CASSGDWGRAVNTEAFF.

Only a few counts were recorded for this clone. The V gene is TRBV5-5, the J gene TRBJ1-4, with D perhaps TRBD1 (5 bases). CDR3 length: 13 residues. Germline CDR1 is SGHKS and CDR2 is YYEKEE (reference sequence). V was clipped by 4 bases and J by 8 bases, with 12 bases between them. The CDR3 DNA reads TGTGCCAGCAGCCAGGGAAGTTTGGAAAAACTGTTTTTT. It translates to CASSQGSLEKLFF.

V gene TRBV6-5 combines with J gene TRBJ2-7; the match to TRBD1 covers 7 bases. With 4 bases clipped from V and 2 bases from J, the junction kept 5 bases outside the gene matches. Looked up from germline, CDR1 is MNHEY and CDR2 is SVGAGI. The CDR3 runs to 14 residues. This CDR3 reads CASSSQGQAYEQYF. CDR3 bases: TGTGCCAGCAGTTCACAAGGACAGGCCTACGAGCAGTACTTC.

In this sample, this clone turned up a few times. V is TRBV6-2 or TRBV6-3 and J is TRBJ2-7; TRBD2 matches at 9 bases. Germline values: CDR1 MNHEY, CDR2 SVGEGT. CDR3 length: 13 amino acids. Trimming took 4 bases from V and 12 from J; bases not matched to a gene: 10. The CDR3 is CASSSGTSRRRYF. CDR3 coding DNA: TGTGCCAGCAGTTCCGGGACTAGCCGTCGACGGTACTTC.

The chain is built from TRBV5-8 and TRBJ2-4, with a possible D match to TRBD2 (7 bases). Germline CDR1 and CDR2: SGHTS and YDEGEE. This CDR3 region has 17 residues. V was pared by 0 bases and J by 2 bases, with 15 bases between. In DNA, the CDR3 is TGTGCCAGCAGCTTGGCGTTGGGGGGGCCTCCCAAAAACATTCAGTACTTC. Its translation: CASSLALGGPPKNIQYF.

The CDR3, as DNA: TGTGCCAGCAGCTCGACCCTCGGGACAGGGGAGGATAATTCACCCCTCCACTTT. This translates into CASSSTLGTGEDNSPLHF. The gene calls are TRBV7-3 and TRBJ1-6, with 10 bases matching TRBD1. Per the germline V gene, CDR1 is SGHTA and CDR2 is FQGTGA. The CDR3 contains 18 residues. The J segment lost 5 bases and the V segment lost 4 bases, leaving 11 bases of the junction unmatched.

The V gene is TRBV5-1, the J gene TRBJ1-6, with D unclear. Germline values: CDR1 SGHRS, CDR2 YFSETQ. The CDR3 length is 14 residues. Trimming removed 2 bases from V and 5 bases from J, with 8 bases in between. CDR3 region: CASSLTSDNSPLHF. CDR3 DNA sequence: TGCGCCAGCAGCTTAACGTCGGATAATTCACCCCTCCACTTT.

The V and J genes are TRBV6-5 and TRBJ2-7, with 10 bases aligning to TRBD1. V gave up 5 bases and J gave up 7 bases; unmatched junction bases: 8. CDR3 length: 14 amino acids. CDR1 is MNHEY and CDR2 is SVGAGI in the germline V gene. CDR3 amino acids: CASSTPGQGWEQYF. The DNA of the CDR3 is TGTGCCAGCAGTACCCCGGGACAGGGGTGGGAGCAGTACTTC.